These 23 T cell receptor beta chains came from one sample sequenced in a study of shared clonotypes between healthy human individuals. Data came from immunoSEQ multiplex PCR; TCRdb stores just in-frame clones and leaves some out. The table has 470,000 or so clones, approximately 81% seen once. Source material: PBMCs. The receptor source for this set is a woman in her thirties or forties in good health. Some clones in this sample may be carry-over from other donors' samples.

Turning to this clone: A read error may be the cause here, since a much bigger clone is one base away. This sample includes further DNA sequences coding for the same CDR3. The chain's CDR3 is CASSVTGDLSYEQYF. The CDR3 DNA reads TGTGCTAGCAGCGTAACAGGGGACTTATCCTACGAGCAGTACTTC. The chain links TRBV9 to TRBJ2-7, with a weak D call TRBD1 (7 bases). Looked up from germline, CDR1 is SGDLS and CDR2 is YYNGEE. The CDR3 loop spans 15 amino acids.

The gene calls are TRBV10-3 and TRBJ1-1; D may be TRBD1 (6 bases). The CDR3 extends over 13 amino acids. Germline CDR1 is ENHRY and CDR2 is SYGVKD. The ends were cut back, 7 bases at V and 4 bases at J, with 13 bases in the middle. The CDR3 DNA follows: TGTGCCATCACGTACAGGGAGAGCACTGAAGCTTTCTTT. Amino acids: CAITYRESTEAFF.

The chain combines TRBV19 with TRBJ2-7; TRBD2 agrees at 12 bases. The CDR3 has 14 residues. V shed 7 bases and J 6 bases; nucleotides not matched to a gene: 7. CDR1 LNHDA and CDR2 SQIVND come from the germline V gene (reference sequence). CDR3 nucleotide sequence: TGTGCCAGTACCGGGACTAGCGGGTATGGCGAGCAGTACTTC. Translated, it gives CASTGTSGYGEQYF.

The V call is TRBV10-3, the J call TRBJ1-4, with 7 bases lining up with TRBD1. Germline CDR1 reads ENHRY; CDR2 reads SYGVKD. This CDR3 comprises 14 residues. J gave up 5 bases and V 6 bases, and 6 bases lay outside the gene matches. The CDR3 loop is CAIRGDSRNEKLFF. The CDR3, as DNA: TGTGCCATCAGGGGGGACAGTCGGAATGAAAAACTGTTTTTT.

This rearrangement joins TRBV19 to TRBJ1-5; possibly TRBD1 for D (5 bases). The germline gives CDR1 LNHDA, CDR2 SQIVND (reference sequence). V gave up 8 bases and J gave up 5 bases, with 13 bases separating them. The CDR3 runs 13 residues. The CDR3 reads CASQAGIYQPQHF. The CDR3 DNA reads as TGTGCCAGTCAGGCAGGGATTTATCAGCCCCAGCATTTT.

This clone was observed once. This chain links TRBV28 with TRBJ1-6; a possible D gene is TRBD1 (6 bases). The CDR3 is made up of 16 amino acids. The V end was cut by 6 bases, the J end by 5 bases, with 17 bases between. Germline assignment: CDR1 MDHEN and CDR2 SYDVKM. CDR3 DNA: TGTGCCAGCAGGGGGGCCACGGGACCCAATAATTCACCCCTCCACTTT. Encoded protein: CASRGATGPNNSPLHF.

The chain links TRBV28 to TRBJ1-2; D ambiguous. The V end was cut by 5 bases, the J end by 7 bases, with 14 bases between. Germline CDR1 reads MDHEN; CDR2 reads SYDVKM. There are 13 residues in the CDR3. The CDR3 region has the DNA TGTGCCAGCAGTCCAGGAGGTTGGCCTGGCTACACCTTC. Translation gives CASSPGGWPGYTF.

V usage is TRBV6-1 and J usage is TRBJ1-1; TRBD1 is a possible D gene (5 bases). Germline V gene sequence: CDR1 MNHNS, CDR2 SASEGT. The CDR3 consists of 12 residues. Between the trimmed V and J ends, which lost 8 bases and 4 bases, there was a span of 11 bases. CDR3 region: CASVGGTTEAFF. In DNA form, the CDR3 reads TGTGCCAGCGTGGGAGGGACCACTGAAGCTTTCTTT.

The gene calls are TRBV6-4 and TRBJ2-6; 13 bases agree with TRBD2. The V gene's germline CDR1 is MRHNA and CDR2 SNTAGT. The CDR3 runs to 18 residues. V trimming: 5 bases; J trimming: 4 bases; junction bases outside the gene matches: 8. This CDR3 is CASSPGGLAGKGANVLTF. CDR3 DNA: TGTGCCAGCAGTCCCGGGGGACTAGCGGGAAAAGGGGCCAACGTCCTGACTTTC.

As concerns this clone: A single base separates this from a much larger clone, so it may be a read error. This same CDR3 is encoded by further DNA sequences in the sample. V and J are TRBV28 and TRBJ1-4, with D tentatively TRBD1 (6 bases). This CDR3 region has 14 residues. Germline CDR1 MDHEN, CDR2 SYDVKM. Trimming removed 6 bases at V and 8 bases at J, with 16 bases between. Here the CDR3 reads CASRTQGQGEKLFF. The DNA of the CDR3 is TGTGCCAGCAGGACACAGGGCCAGGGGGAAAAACTGTTTTTT.

This clone showed up many times. Other DNA sequences of this sample code for an identical CDR3. The V call is TRBV9, the J call TRBJ2-3; no firm D call. The germline V and J ends were trimmed by 2 bases and 0 bases, with 10 bases remaining between them. The CDR3 is made up of 15 amino acids. The germline CDR1 and CDR2 sequences are SGDLS and YYNGEE. DNA of the CDR3: TGTGCCAGCAGCGTGACCGGAGTTAGCACAGATACGCAGTATTTT. As protein: CASSVTGVSTDTQYF.

The genes are TRBV6-1 and TRBJ2-5; either TRBD1 or TRBD2 may supply D (5 bases each). Trimming shortened V by 2 bases and J by 1 base, and 14 bases separated the two germline ends. CDR3 size: 16 residues. CDR1 is MNHNS and CDR2 is SASEGT in the germline V gene. In nucleotides, the CDR3 is TGTGCCAGCAGTGAATGGGGGTCGGCGGTCCAAGAGACCCAGTACTTC. Protein product: CASSEWGSAVQETQYF.

For this clone: The same CDR3 is also encoded by other DNA sequences in this sample. The chain links TRBV14 to TRBJ2-1, with D tentatively TRBD2 (5 bases). V was cut by 4 bases and J by 4 bases, with 8 bases left in between. The germline V gene encodes CDR1 SGHDN and CDR2 FVKESK. The length of the CDR3 is 13 residues. CDR3 sequence reads: CASSLGLYNEQFF. The CDR3 DNA sequence: TGTGCCAGCAGCCTCGGACTTTACAATGAGCAGTTCTTC.

For the CDR3, the DNA is TGTGCCAGCAGCTTAAGGGGGTACACCGGGGAGCTGTTTTTT. Protein product: CASSLRGYTGELFF. The chain is built from TRBV11-2 and TRBJ2-2, with a possible D match to TRBD1 (6 bases). Trimming removed 2 bases from V and 3 bases from J, with 7 bases in between. The CDR3 spans 14 residues. CDR1 is SGHAT and CDR2 is FQNNGV in the germline V gene. The full variable domain, with the rest looked up from reference TRBV11-2 and TRBJ2-2, is EAGVAQSPRYKIIEKRQSVAFWCNPISGHATLYWYQQILGQGPKLLIQFQNNGVVDDSQLPKDRFSAERLKGVDSTLKIQPAKLEDSAVYLCASSLRGYTGELFFGEGSRLTVL.

The chain combines TRBV19 with TRBJ1-5; D call uncertain. There are 14 residues in the CDR3. The ends were cut back, 1 base at V and 5 bases at J, with 9 bases in the middle. Per the germline V gene, CDR1 is LNHDA and CDR2 is SQIVND (reference sequence). DNA of the CDR3: TGTGCCAGTAGTATAGGGGCCGAGTATCAGCCCCAGCATTTT. Translating it yields CASSIGAEYQPQHF.

This chain joins TRBV11-1 and TRBJ2-7; maybe TRBD1 (5 bases). Germline V gene sequence: CDR1 SGHAT, CDR2 FQDESV (reference sequence). V lost 0 bases and J 4 bases, leaving 13 bases between the germline ends. This CDR3 spans 15 amino acids. The CDR3 here is CASSLAAGIPYEQYF. The CDR3, as DNA: TGTGCCAGCAGCTTAGCGGCAGGGATCCCTTACGAGCAGTACTTC.

V gene TRBV7-2 combines with J gene TRBJ2-7; D is uncertain. This CDR3 has 12 amino acids. CDR1 and CDR2 from the germline V gene are SGHTA and FQGNSA. V was shortened by 4 bases and J by 9 bases, with 13 bases between the two germline ends. As DNA, the CDR3 is TGTGCCAGCAGCTCCCAGCGATCTGTGCAGTACTTC. It is translated as CASSSQRSVQYF. Filled out from reference TRBV7-2 and TRBJ2-7, the complete variable domain reads GAGVSQSPSNKVTEKGKDVELRCDPISGHTALYWYRQSLGQGLEFLIYFQGNSAPDKSGLPSDRFSAERTGGSVSTLTIQRTQQEDSAVYLCASSSQRSVQYFGPGTRLTVT.

This chain links TRBV5-1 with TRBJ2-3, with 7 bases that match TRBD2. This CDR3 region has 15 residues. After removal of 5 bases from V and 4 bases from J, the junction contained 10 bases not matched to a gene. Germline V lookup: CDR1 SGHRS, CDR2 YFSETQ. The CDR3, as DNA: TGCGCCAGCAGGTTAGGCGGGAGTAATGCAGATACGCAGTATTTT. Translated: CASRLGGSNADTQYF. The variable domain in full, completed from reference TRBV5-1 and TRBJ2-3, reads KAGVTQTPRYLIKTRGQQVTLSCSPISGHRSVSWYQQTPGQGLQFLFEYFSETQRNKGNFPGRFSGRQFSNSRSEMNVSTLELGDSALYLCASRLGGSNADTQYFGPGTRLTVL.

Points on this clone: A read error likely explains this, since a far larger clone differs by one base. The sample holds other DNA sequences that translate to the same CDR3. This chain uses TRBV29-1 with TRBJ1-1; weak D call: TRBD1 (5 bases). CDR3 size: 13 residues. Germline V lookup: CDR1 SQVTM, CDR2 ANQGSEA. CDR3 sequence (DNA): TGTAGCGTTAGCAGGGACTTGAACACTGAAGCTTTCTTT. This codes for CSVSRDLNTEAFF.

This chain connects TRBV5-1 to TRBJ1-1; the match to TRBD1 covers 8 bases. CDR1 SGHRS and CDR2 YFSETQ come from the germline V gene. V shed 8 bases and J 2 bases; nucleotides not matched to a gene: 8. The CDR3 loop spans 14 amino acids. CDR3 in amino acids: CASNPTGANTEAFF. The CDR3 DNA reads TGCGCCAGTAACCCGACAGGGGCTAACACTGAAGCTTTCTTT.

The chain carries TRBV27 and TRBJ1-2, with a tentative D call TRBD1 (6 bases). The V and J ends lost 4 bases and 5 bases respectively, with 23 bases between them. This CDR3 is 17 amino acids long. The germline gives CDR1 MNHEY, CDR2 SMNVEV (reference sequence). CDR3 coding DNA: TGTGCCAGCAGTTCCAGGCAAGAGGGGGGCGGATTATATGGCTACACCTTC. Its protein product is CASSSRQEGGGLYGYTF.

In regard to this clone: This may come from a read error, since a much larger clone is one base off. The chain has TRBV30 and TRBJ1-1, with D unresolved. The CDR3 spans 13 residues. Between the trimmed V and J ends, which lost 0 bases and 6 bases, there was a span of 11 bases. The germline CDR1 and CDR2 sequences are GTSNPN and SVGIG (reference sequence). The CDR3 protein is CAWSVLAQPEAFF. DNA of the CDR3: TGTGCCTGGAGTGTACTCGCCCAACCTGAAGCTTTCTTT. Full variable domain (missing parts from reference TRBV30 and TRBJ1-1): SQTIHQWPATLVQPVGSPLSLECTVEGTSNPNLYWYRQAAGRGLQLLFYSVGIGQISSEVPQNLSASRPQDRQFILSSKKLLLSDSGFYLCAWSVLAQPEAFFGQGTRLTVV.

The chain combines TRBV28 with TRBJ2-3; D might be TRBD2 (7 bases). Per the germline V gene, CDR1 is MDHEN and CDR2 is SYDVKM. V lost 6 bases and J 1 base, leaving 17 bases between the germline ends. The CDR3 covers 16 residues. CDR3 sequence (DNA): TGTGCCAGCAGATTAGGGGGGGCTGGAGGCACAGATACGCAGTATTTT. Protein product: CASRLGGAGGTDTQYF.